This is a list of T cell receptor beta chains from one sample in a study of cytomegalovirus exposure and HLA in healthy donors. TCRdb's copy holds only in-frame clones and misses some; the assay was immunoSEQ multiplex PCR. The sample records 200,000 to 250,000 clones, over 65% being singletons. Specimen: PBMCs. These receptors originate from a human donor in good health. Each CDR3 is given with its conserved first and last residue. A D gene is named only where the DNA matches it firmly. Clone size is not always given. Where it is, it says once, few, many or a class for expanded clones.

length | D | J | size | V | CDR3 | DNA
16 | TRBD1 | TRBJ2-3 | . | TRBV7-8 | CASSLVTGTGSDTQYF | TGTGCCAGCAGCTTAGTGACCGGGACAGGGTCAGATACGCAGTATTTT
15 | TRBD2 | TRBJ2-7 | . | TRBV5-1 | CASSLGGGPTYEQYF | TGCGCCAGCAGCTTGGGCGGGGGGCCGACCTACGAGCAGTACTTC
17 | . | TRBJ2-6 | . | TRBV21-1 | CASSPSGREAGANVLTF | TGTGCCAGCAGCCCATCAGGGCGGGAAGCTGGGGCCAACGTCCTGACTTTC
16 | TRBD2 | TRBJ2-5 | . | TRBV18 | CASSPRLAGREETQYF | TGTGCCAGCTCACCCCGACTAGCGGGGAGGGAAGAGACCCAGTACTTC
14 | . | TRBJ1-1 | . | TRBV11-1 | CASSLMGGGTEAFF | TGTGCCAGCAGCTTAATGGGGGGAGGCACTGAAGCTTTCTTT
18 | . | TRBJ2-3 | once | TRBV11-2 | CASSRGWGRTPSTDTQYF | TGTGCCAGCAGTCGGGGGTGGGGGAGAACCCCTAGCACAGATACGCAGTATTTT
18 | . | TRBJ2-6 | . | TRBV25-1 | CASSESRLDHSGANVLTF | TGTGCCAGCAGTGAATCCAGACTAGATCACTCTGGGGCCAACGTCCTGACTTTC
14 | . | TRBJ1-5 | . | TRBV30 | CAWSVKRRKQPQHF | TGTGCCTGGAGTGTAAAGCGCCGAAAGCAGCCCCAGCATTTT
16 | TRBD1 | TRBJ2-5 | . | TRBV27 | CASSLSWTGGLETQYF | TGTGCCAGCAGTTTATCGTGGACAGGGGGCCTAGAGACCCAGTACTTC
12 | TRBD1 | TRBJ2-7 | . | TRBV30 | CAWRTGNYEQYF | TGTGCCTGGCGGACAGGGAACTACGAGCAGTACTTC
16 | TRBD2 | TRBJ2-1 | few | TRBV7-2 | CASSLVRLAVYNEQFF | TGTGCCAGCAGCTTAGTGAGGCTAGCGGTTTACAATGAGCAGTTCTTC
14 | TRBD2 | TRBJ2-7 | . | TRBV18 | CASSPPGTSYEQYF | TGTGCCAGCTCACCACCAGGGACTAGTTACGAGCAGTACTTC
16 | TRBD2 | TRBJ2-3 | . | TRBV30 | CAWSMSAGGPSDTQYF | TGTGCCTGGAGTATGTCTGCGGGAGGGCCCTCGGATACGCAGTATTTT
17 | TRBD2 | TRBJ2-1 | once | TRBV28 | CASLGIAGRSSYNEQFF | TGTGCCAGCCTAGGAATAGCGGGCAGGAGCTCCTACAATGAGCAGTTCTTC
17 | . | TRBJ2-3 | . | TRBV7-2 | CASSLGLSTHSADTQYF | TGTGCCAGCAGCTTAGGACTCTCCACACATTCGGCAGATACGCAGTATTTT
13 | . | TRBJ2-5 | . | TRBV2 | CASSRGRGETQYF | TGTGCCAGCAGCAGGGGTCGCGGTGAGACCCAGTACTTC
15 | . | TRBJ2-5 | . | TRBV7-8 | CASSRVTGLQETQYF | TGTGCCAGCAGCCGGGTCACAGGGTTGCAAGAGACCCAGTACTTC
15 | . | TRBJ1-1 | . | TRBV29-1 | CSVGGPGHLNTEAFF | TGCAGCGTTGGGGGACCGGGACACCTGAACACTGAAGCTTTCTTT
16 | TRBD2 | TRBJ2-7 | once | TRBV5-1 | CASSFMAGGPAYEQYF | TGCGCCAGCAGCTTCATGGCGGGAGGGCCAGCCTACGAGCAGTACTTC
11 | . | TRBJ2-7 | few | TRBV20-1 | CSAVRVYEQYF | TGCAGTGCCGTCAGGGTTTACGAGCAGTACTTC
15 | . | TRBJ1-3 | . | TRBV19 | CASSMRQGGENTIYF | TGTGCCAGTAGCATGAGGCAAGGGGGTGAGAACACCATATATTTT
12 | . | TRBJ2-2 | . | TRBV29-1 | CSATENTGELFF | TGCAGCGCGACAGAGAACACCGGGGAGCTGTTTTTT
12 | . | TRBJ2-7 | . | TRBV6-5 | CASTTSRGEQYF | TGTGCCAGCACCACCTCCCGGGGCGAGCAGTACTTC
15 | . | TRBJ2-1 | . | TRBV6-5 | CASRGNEKAYNEQFF | TGTGCCAGCCGGGGAAACGAGAAGGCCTACAATGAGCAGTTCTTC
12 | . | TRBJ2-7 | . | TRBV30 | CAWRPASAVQYF | TGTGCCTGGAGACCGGCCAGCGCGGTGCAGTACTTC
12 | TRBD1 | TRBJ2-7 | . | TRBV5-1 | CASSWTGGEQYF | TGCGCCAGCAGCTGGACAGGGGGTGAACAGTACTTC
12 | . | TRBJ2-5 | . | TRBV25-1 | CASSATQETQYF | TGTGCCAGCAGTGCTACTCAAGAGACCCAGTACTTC
12 | TRBD2 | TRBJ2-7 | . | TRBV10-3 | CAISGTSFEQYF | TGTGCCATCAGCGGGACTAGTTTCGAGCAGTACTTC
15 | TRBD1 | TRBJ1-1 | . | TRBV18 | CATIGQGGRNTEAFF | TGTGCCACCATAGGACAGGGCGGACGGAACACTGAAGCTTTCTTT
17 | TRBD2 | TRBJ2-1 | . | TRBV5-8 | CASRRRYSGSSYNEQFF | TGTGCCAGCAGACGAAGGTATAGCGGGAGCTCCTACAATGAGCAGTTCTTC
14 | TRBD2 | TRBJ2-7 | . | TRBV18 | CASSPPSGPYEQYF | TGTGCCAGCTCACCACCTAGCGGGCCCTACGAGCAGTACTTC
19 | TRBD1 | TRBJ1-3 | . | TRBV11-2 | CASSFDGLGTAISGNTIYF | TGTGCCAGCAGCTTTGACGGATTAGGGACAGCGATCTCTGGAAACACCATATATTTT
12 | . | TRBJ2-3 | . | TRBV7-3 | CASSPRGDTQYF | TGTGCCAGCAGCCCAAGGGGAGATACGCAGTATTTT
14 | . | TRBJ1-4 | . | TRBV19 | CASSSKRGGEKLFF | TGTGCCAGTAGTAGTAAGAGGGGAGGCGAAAAACTGTTTTTT
13 | . | TRBJ2-7 | . | TRBV5-1 | CASSLAGSYEQYF | TGCGCCAGCAGCTTGGCCGGCTCCTACGAGCAGTACTTC
14 | TRBD2 | TRBJ2-7 | . | TRBV27 | CASSVAGGTYEQYF | TGTGCCAGCAGTGTAGCGGGAGGAACCTACGAGCAGTACTTC
13 | . | TRBJ2-2 | . | TRBV6-6 | CATRDTYTGELFF | TGTGCCACTCGGGACACATACACCGGGGAGCTGTTTTTT
19 | TRBD2 | TRBJ2-5 | . | TRBV10-3 | CAISEFGTSGRQAPGTQYF | TGTGCCATCAGTGAATTCGGGACTAGCGGGAGGCAGGCCCCAGGGACCCAGTACTTC
13 | . | TRBJ2-1 | few | TRBV14 | CASSQVVRGEQFF | TGTGCCAGCAGCCAAGTAGTGCGAGGGGAGCAGTTCTTC
15 | . | TRBJ2-7 | . | TRBV28 | CASSSRGRGGYEQYF | TGTGCCAGCAGTTCCCGAGGTAGGGGGGGTTACGAGCAGTACTTC
17 | . | TRBJ2-2 | few | TRBV18 | CASSPGRGRFDTGELFF | TGTGCCAGCTCACCAGGACGAGGGCGGTTCGACACCGGGGAGCTGTTTTTT
14 | TRBD1 | TRBJ1-4 | . | TRBV5-1 | CASSPRTGNEKLFF | TGCGCCAGCAGCCCCCGGACAGGGAATGAAAAACTGTTTTTT
16 | . | TRBJ2-7 | . | TRBV19 | CASSIGLGLRSYEQYF | TGTGCCAGTAGTATTGGTCTGGGACTGCGGTCCTACGAGCAGTACTTC
15 | TRBD1 | TRBJ1-1 | . | TRBV2 | CASSPRQGTNTEAFF | TGTGCCAGCAGTCCCCGACAGGGAACGAACACTGAAGCTTTCTTT
17 | TRBD2 | TRBJ2-7 | . | TRBV27 | CASSYQTPGLAGGRQYF | TGTGCCAGCAGTTATCAAACCCCGGGACTAGCGGGAGGGAGACAGTACTTC
13 | . | TRBJ2-3 | . | TRBV6-5 | CASSEAGADTQYF | TGTGCCAGCAGTGAAGCAGGGGCAGATACGCAGTATTTT
13 | . | TRBJ1-2 | . | TRBV2 | CASSRTGLYGYTF | TGTGCCAGCAGTCGAACAGGGCTCTACGGCTACACCTTC
15 | . | TRBJ1-5 | . | TRBV7-9 | CASSLAGSSNQPQHF | TGTGCCAGCAGCTTAGCGGGGAGCAGCAATCAGCCCCAGCATTTT
14 | TRBD1 | TRBJ1-1 | . | TRBV28 | CASSSGQSPAEAFF | TGTGCCAGCAGTTCGGGACAGAGTCCCGCTGAAGCTTTCTTT
16 | . | TRBJ2-5 | . | TRBV5-6 | CASSQTEAGYQETQYF | TGTGCCAGCAGCCAGACCGAGGCTGGGTACCAAGAGACCCAGTACTTC